A single sample is the source of the 21 T cell receptor beta chains below, sequenced in a study of neurological immune-mediated disorders (dated by TCRdb to the late 2010s). Libraries were made using 5' RACE. Sequencing instrument: Illumina HiSeq 2500. TCRdb handled the public reads itself, with Q25 trimming in fastp and clone calling in MiXCR, and kept productive beta chains. Under each unique CDR3 protein, matching rows form one entry showing the most common genes and DNA. The sample table lists roughly 48,000 distinct CDR3 sequences, over 4.5% of them with a count of one. The top ten hold 1.3% to 1.5% of the sample. Material for sequencing was CD4+ T cells from blood. These receptors were collected from a woman between 18 and 30 years old with multiple sclerosis.

This clonotype has at least ten counts. The chain has TRBV15 and TRBJ2-3; the D call may be TRBD1 or TRBD2 (5 bases each). This CDR3 has 14 residues. V gave up 5 bases and J gave up 1 base, with 10 bases separating them. Germline CDR1 LNHNV, CDR2 YYDKDF (reference sequence). CDR3 sequence: CATSGGRRTDTQYF. The DNA of the CDR3 is TGTGCCACCAGCGGGGGACGGCGCACAGATACGCAGTATTTT.

This clonotype was seen repeatedly, ten times or more. Here the CDR3 reads CASSGTGRKPEAFF. CDR3 bases: TGCGCCAGCAGCGGGACAGGGCGGAAACCTGAAGCTTTCTTT. This sequence joins TRBV10-1 and TRBJ1-1, with 9 bases matching TRBD1. The CDR3 length is 14 residues. In germline, CDR1 is WNHNN, CDR2 SYGVQD (reference sequence). The ends lost 6 bases at V and 6 bases at J; junction bases unmatched: 8.

This clonotype was counted a few times. In this CDR3 the conserved last residue, phenylalanine or tryptophan, is missing, so a read error is likely. CDR3 amino acids: CASSLWDRGSKAFY. In DNA, the CDR3 is TGCGCCAGCAGCTTGTGGGACAGGGGATCTAAAGCTTTCTAT. V is TRBV5-1 and J is TRBJ1-1, with 10 bases lining up with TRBD1. Germline V gene lookup returns CDR1 SGHRS and CDR2 YFSETQ. The CDR3 covers 14 residues. The junction had 6 bases not matched to a gene; V was cut back by 1 base and J by 9 bases.

This clonotype was seen ten or more times. This sequence joins TRBV12-3 or TRBV12-4 and TRBJ1-2; D is ambiguous. The germline V and J ends were trimmed by 5 bases and 10 bases, with 17 bases remaining between them. CDR3 size: 13 residues. CDR3: CASSPRYSLFYTF. The CDR3 region has the DNA TGTGCCAGCAGTCCTAGGTATTCACTTTTCTACACCTTC.

This clonotype was detected ten times or more. The germline gene is not matched at one end of the junction; a read error may be the cause. This sequence joins TRBV20-1 and TRBJ2-2; D is perhaps TRBD1 or TRBD2 (5 bases each). Germline V gene data show CDR1 as DFQATT and CDR2 as SNEGSKA (reference sequence). The CDR3 sequence is 16 residues long. CDR3 sequence: CSASDWGTLNSGELFF. The CDR3 DNA is TGCAGTGCTAGTGATTGGGGGACGCTGAACAGCGGGGAGCTGTTTTTT.

This clonotype was seen repeatedly, ten times or more. V gene TRBV6-2 or TRBV6-3 combines with J gene TRBJ1-3; TRBD1 aligns across 9 bases. The length of the CDR3 is 16 residues. CDR1 and CDR2 (germline): MNHEY, SVGEGT. J was trimmed by 2 bases and V by 6 bases; bases with no gene match: 8. The DNA for the CDR3 is TGTGCCAGCAGATCCGGGACAGGGCATACTGGAAACACCATATATTTT. This translates into CASRSGTGHTGNTIYF.

This clonotype has ten or more counts. The V call is TRBV5-1, the J call TRBJ2-3; D unclear. The germline V and J ends were trimmed by 1 base and 4 bases, with 4 bases remaining between them. The CDR3 length is 12 residues. The V gene's germline CDR1 is SGHRS and CDR2 YFSETQ. In DNA form, the CDR3 reads TGCGCCAGCAGCTTGAGGTCAGATACGCAGTATTTT. Protein sequence: CASSLRSDTQYF.

This clonotype was seen at least ten times. The chain has TRBV20-1 and TRBJ2-2, with D uncertain. V gave up 3 bases and J gave up 2 bases, with 13 bases separating them. In germline, CDR1 is DFQATT, CDR2 SNEGSKA (reference sequence). The length of the CDR3 is 15 residues. CDR3 DNA sequence: TGCAGTGCTAGCGGCCCAGCCAGAAACACCGGGGAGCTGTTTTTT. Its translation is CSASGPARNTGELFF.

This clonotype was detected many times. The gene calls are TRBV6-5 and TRBJ1-1; perhaps TRBD1 as D (6 bases). Germline loops: CDR1 MNHEY, CDR2 SVGAGI. V lost 4 bases and J lost 1, with 28 bases in between. The length of the CDR3 is 20 residues. The CDR3 loop is CASSLRSNRDIYGRNTEAFF. In DNA form, the CDR3 reads TGTGCCAGCAGTTTACGATCGAACCGGGACATATATGGGCGGAACACTGAAGCTTTCTTT.

This clonotype showed up many times. The genes are TRBV7-9 and TRBJ1-6; no clear D gene. The CDR3 loop spans 17 amino acids. Germline V lookup: CDR1 SEHNR, CDR2 FQNEAQ (reference sequence). Trimming took off 0 bases at V and 5 bases at J, with 14 bases between the two ends. The CDR3 loop reads CASSLAHRVLDNSPLHF. As DNA, the CDR3 is TGTGCCAGCAGCTTAGCGCATCGGGTGTTAGATAATTCACCCCTCCACTTT.

There are many counts of this clonotype. V gene TRBV20-1 combines with J gene TRBJ2-7; D possibly corresponds to TRBD2 (6 bases). The CDR3 is 12 residues long. Germline-derived CDR1 and CDR2 are DFQATT and SNEGSKA (reference sequence). Trimming left V 6 bases short and J 4 bases short, with 13 bases between. CDR3 DNA sequence: TGCAGTGCCCTTATGGGGGGTTACGAGCAGTACTTC. This codes for CSALMGGYEQYF.

This clonotype was detected ten times or more. The chain uses TRBV4-1 and TRBJ2-4; 7 positions agree with TRBD1. With 1 base clipped from V and 0 bases from J, the junction kept 6 bases outside the gene matches. The CDR3 covers 17 residues. Germline V gene data show CDR1 as MGHRA and CDR2 as YSYEKL. The CDR3 is CASSQADRTGAKNIQYF. CDR3 sequence (DNA): TGCGCCAGCAGCCAAGCAGATAGGACAGGAGCCAAAAACATTCAGTACTTC.

This clonotype showed up many times. This chain links TRBV28 with TRBJ2-7; 10 nucleotides align to TRBD1. Germline lookup yields CDR1 MDHEN and CDR2 SYDVKM. This CDR3 region has 14 residues. The J segment lost 5 bases and the V segment lost 6 bases, leaving 7 bases of the junction unmatched. The CDR3: CASSRGQGGHEQYF. CDR3 DNA sequence: TGTGCCAGCAGCCGAGGACAGGGGGGCCACGAGCAGTACTTC.

This clonotype was recorded at least ten times. This chain joins TRBV7-2 and TRBJ2-3; D remains unclear. V was cut by 0 bases and J by 0 bases, with 10 bases left in between. Germline V gene sequence: CDR1 SGHTA, CDR2 FQGNSA. CDR3 length: 16 amino acids. Written as DNA, the CDR3 is TGTGCCAGCAGCTTAGCTGGGTTGCGCAGCACAGATACGCAGTATTTT. It yields the protein CASSLAGLRSTDTQYF.

At least ten counts were recorded for this clonotype. The V gene is TRBV20-1, the J gene TRBJ1-2; D unclear. Per germline, CDR1 DFQATT and CDR2 SNEGSKA (reference sequence). The CDR3 runs 14 residues. The V gene lost 1 base and the J gene lost 5 bases, with 14 bases spanning the gap. The CDR3 region has the DNA TGCAGTGCTAGAGTTATAGAGGGTAATTATGGCTACACCTTC. Translated, it gives CSARVIEGNYGYTF.

This clonotype was found many times. The CDR3 DNA sequence: TGTGCCAGCAGTTCCAATCTACAGGGGGTGAACACTGAAGCTTTCTTT. Translated: CASSSNLQGVNTEAFF. The rearrangement links TRBV12-3 or TRBV12-4 to TRBJ1-1; 8 nucleotides match TRBD1. Germline trimming cut 4 bases from V and 0 bases from J; bases unmatched to any gene: 7. This CDR3 contains 16 residues.

Ten or more counts support this clonotype. The rearrangement joins TRBV7-2 to TRBJ2-3, with D hard to call. This CDR3 has 12 amino acids. The germline CDR1 and CDR2 sequences are SGHTA and FQGNSA. V lost 4 bases and J lost 2, with 4 bases in between. CDR3 residues: CASSSTTDTQYF. The CDR3 DNA reads TGTGCCAGCAGCTCGACCACAGATACGCAGTATTTT.

This clonotype was recorded many times. This sequence joins TRBV6-5 and TRBJ2-5, with 8 bases that match TRBD2. V was pared by 7 bases and J by 4 bases, with 8 bases of the junction left unmatched. From germline, CDR1 is MNHEY and CDR2 SVGAGI. This CDR3 has 14 residues. The CDR3 loop reads CASNPYGGVETQYF. CDR3 coding DNA: TGTGCCAGCAACCCTTACGGGGGGGTAGAGACCCAGTACTTC.

This clonotype was recorded many times. The chain links TRBV12-3 or TRBV12-4 to TRBJ2-3; the match to TRBD2 covers 9 bases. V lost 2 bases and J lost 2; bases outside the gene matches: 5. The CDR3 spans 16 residues. The CDR3 coding sequence is TGTGCCAGCAGTTTAAACGAGCGGGGGGTCACAGATACGCAGTATTTT. It codes for CASSLNERGVTDTQYF.

This clonotype was seen many times. J is TRBJ2-3 and V is TRBV5-1; D is perhaps TRBD1 or TRBD2 (5 bases each). Germline V gene data show CDR1 as SGHRS and CDR2 as YFSETQ. CDR3 length equals 16 residues. The germline V and J ends were trimmed by 0 bases and 6 bases, with 17 bases remaining between them. CDR3 loop: CASSLAGTPTMDTQYF. DNA of the CDR3: TGCGCCAGCAGCTTGGCCGGGACGCCAACGATGGATACGCAGTATTTT.

Only a few counts were recorded for this clonotype. This chain uses TRBV29-1 with TRBJ2-1; maybe TRBD2 (6 bases). This CDR3 is built from 14 residues. From germline, CDR1 is SQVTM and CDR2 ANQGSEA. The germline V and J ends were trimmed by 0 bases and 3 bases, with 9 bases remaining between them. The CDR3 DNA reads as TGCAGCGTTGAAGATACGGGGGACTACAATGAGCAGTTCTTC. Translated, it gives CSVEDTGDYNEQFF.